This T cell receptor beta chain was profiled in a study of blood T cell repertoires in COVID-19 (TCRdb year 2020). Study-wide context: The collaborator samples originated in the United States, Italy and Spain and spanned the acute and convalescent phases of COVID-19. The material from the prospective study consisted of cDNA or gDNA derived from T cells, B-cell-depleted T cells, or PBMCs. Subjects who had been exposed to COVID-19, were actively infected with it, or had recovered from it provided the deeply sampled blood TCRbeta repertoires that made up the dataset. The repertoires were made available in a free public database intended to serve as a resource for research on the immune response to SARS-CoV-2. The samples were drawn from the first 160 participants of the ongoing ImmuneRACE study and from 950 to 1,500 subjects provided by 6 global collaborators. A de-identified subject ID, COVID-19 status, age in years and sex were almost always included in the sample metadata. HLA class I and class II types, where available, came from metadata supplied by the sample provider rather than from assay-based typing.

Its CDR3 holds 11 amino acids, cysteine through phenylalanine. The retained sequence is limited to the CDR3, 33 bases, with the frame set at the first base. V drops 3 bases and J drops 6 bases, leaving 8 bases in between. From the germline V gene (reference sequence), CDR1 is GTSNPN and CDR2 is SVGIG. TCRbeta CDR3 regions were amplified from genomic DNA by means of the immunoSEQ Assay, a bias-controlled multiplex PCR. The paper's processing steps were these. Within the assay, amplification of reference gene primers was used to estimate how many nucleated cells each sample contained. To quantify the absolute abundance of each unique TCRbeta CDR3 rearrangement, sequence reads were collapsed and filtered. For each sample, productive Simpson clonality was calculated as the square root of Simpson's diversity index across productive rearrangements. The clones in this table, taken by TCRdb from immuneACCESS, are in-frame only. Not every clone is retained; where verified, under half of the shortfall comes from an unresolved V gene, and the cause of the rest is unknown. For V, J and clone size, that table is used; D and trimming come from the DNA. Recorded for this sample are about 270,000 clones; approximately 87% of them occurred a single time. Together, the top ten hold about 12% of the sample.

Summary of the overall study and its limitations: How much clinical and demographic metadata was included differed by source and by participant, and the metadata was provided uncurated.

As regards this clone: Its target antigen remains unknown. No base quality information exists; no much larger clone differs at one position.

One collaborating source in Seattle enrolled patients during active infection and followed them longitudinally through the course of disease. The collaborating institutions used their own protocols to collect whole blood in K2EDTA tubes. Collaborator samples were shipped for TCRbeta analysis as frozen whole blood, isolated PBMCs, or DNA extracted from either sample type. The source material was peripheral blood. The rearranged chain carries TRBV30 and TRBJ2-5, and possibly TRBD2, on 6 matching bases. The clonotype comes from a woman under 40 with COVID-19, enrolled during active disease. The CDR3 is CAWRGGKTQYF. The nucleotides read TGTGCCTGGAGGGGCGGGAAGACCCAGTACTTC.